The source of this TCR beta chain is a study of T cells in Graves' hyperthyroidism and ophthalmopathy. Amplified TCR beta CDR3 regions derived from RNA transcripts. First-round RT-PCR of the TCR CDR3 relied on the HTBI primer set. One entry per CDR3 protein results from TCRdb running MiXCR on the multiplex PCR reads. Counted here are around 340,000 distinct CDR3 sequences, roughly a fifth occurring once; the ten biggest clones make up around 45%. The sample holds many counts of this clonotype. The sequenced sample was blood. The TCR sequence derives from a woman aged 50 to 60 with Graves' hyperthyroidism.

CDR3 sequence reads: CASSLAVRGDNSPLHF. In DNA, the CDR3 is TGCGCCAGCAGCTTGGCCGTCAGGGGCGATAATTCACCCCTCCACTTT. The chain employs TRBV5-1 and TRBJ1-6; tentatively, D is TRBD1 (6 bases). The CDR3 covers 16 residues. Trimming took 0 bases from V and 5 from J, leaving 12 bases between them. CDR1 and CDR2 (germline): SGHRS, YFSETQ.